This T cell receptor (beta chain) was captured by sequencing in a study of control samples from healthy donors and cancer patients. The CDR3 is made up of 14 amino acids. The V end lost 3 bases, the J end lost 1 base, and 10 bases lay between the germline ends. CDR1 is SGHRS and CDR2 is YFSETQ in the germline V gene. Generated by immunoSEQ multiplex PCR, the TCRdb table keeps only in-frame clones and is missing some. The table includes around 200,000 clones, around 94% detected once. The V gene is TRBV5-1, the J gene TRBJ1-1; no definite D call. This clonotype originated in a man aged 50 or older in good health. Material for sequencing was blood. The CDR3 here is CASSYRTGNTEAFF. The CDR3 DNA reads as TGCGCCAGCAGCTACCGGACGGGGAACACTGAAGCTTTCTTT.